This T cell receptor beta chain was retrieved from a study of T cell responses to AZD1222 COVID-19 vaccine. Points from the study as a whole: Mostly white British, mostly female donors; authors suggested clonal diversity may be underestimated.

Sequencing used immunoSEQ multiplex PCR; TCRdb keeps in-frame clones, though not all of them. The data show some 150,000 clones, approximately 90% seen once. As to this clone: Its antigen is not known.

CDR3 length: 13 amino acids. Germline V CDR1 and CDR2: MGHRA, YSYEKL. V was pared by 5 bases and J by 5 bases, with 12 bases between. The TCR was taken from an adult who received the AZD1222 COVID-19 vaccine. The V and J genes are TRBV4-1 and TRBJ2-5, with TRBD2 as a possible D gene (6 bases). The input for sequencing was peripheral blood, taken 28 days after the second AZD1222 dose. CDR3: CASSGRTGETQYF. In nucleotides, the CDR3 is TGCGCCAGCAGCGGGAGGACGGGGGAGACCCAGTACTTC.